Each of the 13 T cell receptor beta chains below was sequenced from the same sample in a study of T cell responses to AZD1222 COVID-19 vaccine. Libraries were prepared by immunoSEQ multiplex PCR; TCRdb keeps only in-frame clonotypes and omits some of them. The top ten clones hold roughly 10% of a sample with approximately 64,000 clones, about 83% of them seen once. Sequenced here: peripheral blood, sampled on day 0 of AZD1222 vaccination. These receptor sequences come from an adult in good health.

The chain has TRBV6-5 and TRBJ2-1; possible D gene TRBD2, 6 bases. Germline CDR1 MNHEY, CDR2 SVGAGI. V shed 5 bases and J shed 7 bases, with 18 bases lying between them. This CDR3 has 15 residues. The CDR3 loop reads CASSPAGGKGNEQFF. CDR3 in DNA: TGTGCCAGCAGTCCCGCCGGGGGTAAGGGGAATGAGCAGTTCTTC.

The chain recombines TRBV3-1 (or the pseudogene TRBV3-2) with TRBJ2-3; D is unresolved. The CDR3 is 13 residues long. Germline CDR1 reads LGHDT; CDR2 reads YNNKEL (reference sequence). The V end was cut by 2 bases, the J end by 8 bases, with 11 bases between. CDR3 sequence reads: CASSQMKGGTQYF. Written as DNA, the CDR3 is TGTGCCAGCAGCCAAATGAAGGGCGGTACGCAGTATTTT.

V usage is TRBV7-8 and J usage is TRBJ1-6; no clear D gene. Between the trimmed V and J ends, which lost 1 base and 5 bases, there was a span of 6 bases. The CDR3 totals 14 residues. Germline V gene sequence: CDR1 SGHVS, CDR2 FQNEAQ. For the CDR3, the DNA is TGTGCCAGCAGCTTAGGTGCGGATAATTCACCCCTCCACTTT. Its protein is CASSLGADNSPLHF.

The CDR3 region has the DNA TGTGCCAGCAGTTTATCGAATTCTTGGTTTTCTATCGATGGCTACACCTTC. Its translation: CASSLSNSWFSIDGYTF. The chain uses TRBV27 and TRBJ1-2; no firm D call. This CDR3 is 17 amino acids long. Germline CDR1 is MNHEY and CDR2 is SMNVEV (reference sequence). Trimming took off 0 bases at V and 6 bases at J, with 20 bases between the two ends.

This clone was seen a handful of times. J is TRBJ1-1 and V is TRBV6-6; unclear D gene. Trimming cost V 7 bases and J 10 bases, with 16 bases left between them. This CDR3 spans 12 amino acids. CDR1 MNHNY and CDR2 SVGAGI come from the germline V gene (reference sequence). CDR3 loop: CASKLGEERAFF. As DNA, the CDR3 is TGTGCCAGCAAGCTGGGAGAAGAAAGAGCTTTCTTT.

The chain links TRBV9 to TRBJ1-5; D unclear. Per the germline V gene, CDR1 is SGDLS and CDR2 is YYNGEE. The CDR3 covers 15 residues. Trimming left V 0 bases short and J 1 base short, with 8 bases between. The CDR3 DNA is TGTGCCAGCAGCGTAGGGGTGGAGAGCAATCAGCCCCAGCATTTT. Its protein product is CASSVGVESNQPQHF.

This chain links TRBV7-2 with TRBJ2-5; D remains unclear. The CDR3 runs to 13 residues. The germline V and J ends were trimmed by 4 bases and 4 bases, with 10 bases remaining between them. Germline V gene lookup returns CDR1 SGHTA and CDR2 FQGNSA. The CDR3 DNA reads TGTGCCAGCAGCTCGAATAGAGGAGAGACCCAGTACTTC. Translation gives CASSSNRGETQYF.

This chain connects TRBV4-1 to TRBJ1-2; the D gene is possibly TRBD1 (5 bases). The V gene lost 0 bases and the J gene lost 4 bases, with 15 bases spanning the gap. The length of the CDR3 is 16 residues. The germline gives CDR1 MGHRA, CDR2 YSYEKL. CDR3 protein: CASSQDSAGLSYGYTF. The CDR3 region has the DNA TGCGCCAGCAGCCAAGATTCCGCAGGGCTCTCCTATGGCTACACCTTC.

This chain joins TRBV28 and TRBJ2-7, with D hard to call. This CDR3 has 17 amino acids. Germline V gives CDR1 MDHEN, CDR2 SYDVKM. V lost 2 bases, J lost 2 bases, and 19 bases lay in between. Here the CDR3 reads CASSLNPSVKSTYEQYF. For the CDR3, the DNA is TGTGCCAGCAGTTTAAACCCTTCCGTAAAATCGACCTACGAGCAGTACTTC.

The rearrangement links TRBV7-8 to TRBJ1-4, with D uncertain. Trimming pared 1 base from V and 4 bases from J, leaving 10 bases between. Germline V gives CDR1 SGHVS, CDR2 FQNEAQ. CDR3 length: 15 residues. Here the CDR3 reads CASSLVGRINEKLFF. CDR3 sequence (DNA): TGTGCCAGCAGCTTAGTCGGCCGGATTAATGAAAAACTGTTTTTT. The whole variable domain, filled in from reference TRBV7-8 and TRBJ1-4, reads GAGVSQSPRYKVAKRGQDVALRCDPISGHVSLFWYQQALGQGPEFLTYFQNEAQLDKSGLPSDRFFAERPEGSVSTLKIQRTQQEDSAVYLCASSLVGRINEKLFFGSGTQLSVL.

This clone came up once. The chain couples TRBV14 to TRBJ2-1; D is ambiguous. In germline, CDR1 is SGHDN, CDR2 FVKESK. CDR3 size: 14 residues. V shed 4 bases and J shed 1 base, with 8 bases lying between them. This chain's CDR3 is CASSPLTSYNEQFF. The CDR3 coding sequence is TGTGCCAGCAGCCCCCTAACTTCCTACAATGAGCAGTTCTTC.

The genes are TRBV27 and TRBJ2-7, with a possible D match to TRBD1 (5 bases). The germline V and J ends were trimmed by 5 bases and 1 base, with 15 bases remaining between them. The germline V gene has CDR1 MNHEY and CDR2 SMNVEV (reference sequence). The CDR3 covers 15 residues. This CDR3 is CASSTVRAQSYEQYF. CDR3 coding DNA: TGTGCCAGCAGTACCGTCAGGGCTCAGTCCTACGAGCAGTACTTC.

The chain couples TRBV7-8 to TRBJ1-1; D not certain. The CDR3 loop spans 13 amino acids. Per germline, CDR1 SGHVS and CDR2 FQNEAQ. Trimming took 1 base from V and 4 from J, leaving 7 bases between them. DNA for the CDR3: TGTGCCAGCAGCTTAGGGGAGGGCACTGAAGCTTTCTTT. It encodes CASSLGEGTEAFF.